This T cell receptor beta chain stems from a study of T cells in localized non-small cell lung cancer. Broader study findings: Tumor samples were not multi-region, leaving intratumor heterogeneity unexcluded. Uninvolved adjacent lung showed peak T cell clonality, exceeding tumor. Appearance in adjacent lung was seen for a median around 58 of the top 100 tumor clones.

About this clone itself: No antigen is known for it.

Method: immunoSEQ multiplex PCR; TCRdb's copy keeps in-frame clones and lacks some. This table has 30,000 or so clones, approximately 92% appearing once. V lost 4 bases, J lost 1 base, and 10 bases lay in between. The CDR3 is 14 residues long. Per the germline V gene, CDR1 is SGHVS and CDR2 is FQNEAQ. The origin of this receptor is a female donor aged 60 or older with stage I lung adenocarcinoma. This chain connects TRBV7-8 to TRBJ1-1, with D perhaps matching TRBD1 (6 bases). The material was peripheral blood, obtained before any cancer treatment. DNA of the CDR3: TGTGCCAGCAGCTCGGGACATGGGAACACTGAAGCTTTCTTT. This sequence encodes CASSSGHGNTEAFF. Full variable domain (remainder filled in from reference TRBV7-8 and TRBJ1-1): GAGVSQSPRYKVAKRGQDVALRCDPISGHVSLFWYQQALGQGPEFLTYFQNEAQLDKSGLPSDRFFAERPEGSVSTLKIQRTQQEDSAVYLCASSSGHGNTEAFFGQGTRLTVV.